This T cell receptor (beta chain) derives from a study of cytomegalovirus exposure and HLA in healthy donors (dated by TCRdb to 2017 to 2019). With regard to the full study: An earlier analysis of under 600 of the donors reported 250 to 300 Gb of sequence data and approximately 110 million unique TCR beta sequences from about 179 million T cells. An early release covering some 640 HLA-typed donors comprised about 320 gigabases of sequencing data and tens of millions of unique TCR sequences. The genetic ancestry cluster associated with self-reported Caucasian donors included 81% of the 398 genotyped donors. The study was designed to test whether signatures of past pathogen exposure could be identified by cataloging public T cell receptors. The T cell repertoires of some 700 subjects were profiled by immunosequencing and related to cytomegalovirus serostatus. A separate validation cohort of approximately 130 different subjects was used in addition to the roughly 700-subject first cohort. High-throughput TCR immunosequencing, statistical association of individual TCRs with disease status, and machine learning were combined to predict cytomegalovirus infection status. A later analysis re-examined previously published TCR beta repertoires from roughly 720 donors and added high-resolution HLA genotyping to investigate patterns of TCR occurrence. Rather than using new phenotypic data, the later analysis identified candidate immune exposures from TCR beta sequences and from how often those sequences occurred across donors. An earlier analysis of a few hundred of the donors applied high-throughput TCR beta sequencing to assess whether each TCR beta V gene segment acted as functional or pseudogenic. Donor age, sex, ethnicity and CMV serostatus were compiled together with the repertoire data. Genome-wide SNP genotypes for about 65% of the 666 donors were used in a later genetic analysis, which treated that subset as a discovery cohort. Every repertoire in the discovery cohort had been generated on one and the same sequencing platform. HLA typing covered class I and class II loci at four-digit resolution. The number of donors typed differed by locus, with about 629-630 for A, B, C, DRB1 and DQB1, more than 500 for DQA1, under 610 for DPA1, and around 430 for DPB1. Because of strong linkage in the cohort, roughly five DR-DQ haplotypes were treated as single units for association and clustering. Across about 380 genotyped donors of the cohort, an average of about 200,000 unique TCR beta nucleotide sequences per donor were sequenced, and roughly 20% of those sequences were non-productive.

Study-wide conclusions, independent of this receptor: Some 16 rarely observed V segments, including chromosome 9 orphons, were excluded from the earlier analysis of a few hundred of the donors because counts were too low. A later analysis associated about 17,000 TCR beta sequences with specific HLA alleles at a false discovery rate of 0.05. The authors suggested that the approach could potentially be generalized to other disease states and immunological phenotypes. Compared with the roughly 720-donor mean, donors in an Asian-associated ancestry cluster had fewer N-insertions in productive TCRs, according to a later genetic analysis. In a later analysis, most CMV-associated TCR beta chains were found to appear HLA-restricted, with HLA associations seemingly driven largely by CMV exposure. Because HLA typing was unavailable for some donors at each locus, only the typed subset was used in association tests. A cluster of highly shared sequence variants was judged likely to be a technical artifact of the sequencing pipeline. This cohort had only TCR beta chains sequenced, and the lack of alpha or paired-chain data limited which features could be detected. Most TCR sequences were observed very rarely across donors, whereas some public TCRs were present in many individuals. Strong co-occurrence of HLA alleles, especially DR and DQ, made assigning TCR associations to individual alleles difficult. Immune exposure information for the cohort was limited to CMV serostatus. Cytomegalovirus status was reported to be diagnosed by the classifier with high specificity and sensitivity in both the original and validation cohorts. In an earlier analysis of a few hundred of the donors, most TCR beta V segments were observed in productive rearrangements about 87% or about 30% of the time, broadly matching IMGT annotations. Linkage disequilibrium might explain the correlated functional status among segregating V segments, but an unknown experimental factor could not be excluded. The presence/absence analyses assumed that sequencing depth was roughly uniform across donors, and that assumption may not be true. Some IMGT-functional V segments, including TRBV6-2 and TRBV6-3, could not be told apart with the 87-base-pair reads, so those segments were excluded. In a later analysis, HLA-associated TCR beta chains were found to be more clonally expanded and to have lower generation probabilities than equally common non-associated chains. A few of the identified cytomegalovirus-associated TCR beta chains were confirmed in vitro to be specific for cytomegalovirus antigens. In a later analysis, TCR association rates were found to vary across HLA loci, with the most associated TCRs seen for DRB1 alleles and the fewest for HLA-C alleles. A later genetic analysis associated a missense DCLRE1C variant with V-gene and J-gene trimming of TCR beta chains, and an independent cohort replicated the association. Several of the top co-occurrence clusters appeared to be linked to parvovirus B19, influenza, CMV and Epstein-Barr virus, according to a later analysis. A further reported finding was that TCR beta sequences accurately predicted the HLA-A and HLA-B alleles for most subjects in the first cohort. The study listed over 150 TCR beta chains as associated with cytomegalovirus.

V lost 3 bases and J lost 3 bases; the stretch between them is 6 bases long. CDR1 is given as MNHEY and CDR2 as SMNVEV, both from the germline V gene (reference sequence). The CDR3 has 13 amino acids, counting the end cysteine and phenylalanine. Of all the DNA, just the CDR3 is kept, 39 bases in frame from base 1. Libraries were built with the immunoSEQ multiplex PCR assay. For the multiplex PCR, a mixture combining 60 forward primers for TCR Vbeta segments and 13 reverse primers for TCR Jbeta segments was used. The CDR3 region of rearranged TCR beta genes was amplified from genomic DNA by a multiplex PCR assay. The amplified TCR beta libraries were sequenced on the Illumina HiSeq System as 87-base-pair reads. The paper's processing steps were these. A later analysis counted tens of millions of unique TCR beta chains across the 550 to 800 repertoires, and some 11 million of these chains were shared by at least two donors. A nearest-neighbor algorithm error-corrected the raw reads and collapsed the reads into unique sequences, merging closely related sequences to remove PCR and sequencing errors. Alignment of CDR3 sequences to IMGT reference sequences was used to assign V, D and J gene segments. Each retained sequence needed at least a six-nucleotide match to both a V gene segment and a J gene segment. Rearrangements were classified as productive when the CDR3 lacked stop codons and remained in frame with V and J, and all other rearrangements were classified as non-productive. CDR3 was defined according to IMGT convention as the region running from the second conserved V-encoded cysteine to the conserved J-encoded phenylalanine. The earlier analysis of about 610 of the donors excluded sequences that lacked an unambiguous match to a single V gene segment. In an earlier analysis of approximately 590 of the donors, V segments were called functional above 56.7% productive rearrangements and were called segregating when the between-donor standard deviation exceeded 5%. A statistical classification framework was built for diagnosing cytomegalovirus status from the catalog of TCR beta chain sequences. V and J gene assignment, in a later analysis, came from comparing TCR nucleotide sequences with IMGT/GENE-DB human TR gene sequences. The TCRdist pipeline was used in a later analysis to assign CDR3 sequences and most-parsimonious VDJ recombination scenarios. In a later analysis, every TCR beta chain was defined by the combination of its CDR3 amino acid sequence and its V-gene family, and reads without a unique V-gene family were dropped. A later analysis removed 550 to 700 highly shared, low-generation-probability nucleotide sequences to deal with suspected cross-contamination and a sequencing artifact. A later analysis calculated a clonal expansion index for each public chain from normalized within-repertoire ranks of inferred template counts. A later analysis computed generation probabilities with a VDJ recombination model fitted to out-of-frame rearrangements, and checked the results against IGoR. Hypergeometric tests were used in a later analysis to score TCR-TCR, TCR-HLA and TCR-CMV co-occurrence, with a repertoire-size bias correction applied to the TCR pairs. False discovery rates were estimated in a later analysis by permuting HLA or CMV assignments 20 times. A later analysis grouped co-occurring TCRs with DBSCAN, adding TCRdist sequence similarity when clustering within HLA-allele-positive subsets. For co-occurrence clustering, repertoires with fewer than 30,000 or more than 120,000 public chains were excluded, along with five repertoires with anomalous nucleotide sharing. Not all clones reach the TCRdb copy of this immuneACCESS table, which keeps in-frame sequences only. Checked studies attribute under half of the gap to unresolved V genes and leave the rest unexplained. The V and J calls and clone size were taken over from that table, and D and trimming were inferred from the DNA. This sample is represented by 150,000 to 180,000 clones; nearly 80% of them were singletons. Around 13% of the sample comes from the top ten.

The cohort comprised 710 or so healthy bone marrow donors. All cohort members were sampled while nominally healthy, although unrecorded immune exposures were likely present. The donor tested CMV seropositive, placing the donor among the 289 seropositive members of the cohort. Every donor gave a peripheral blood sample, and the peripheral blood mononuclear cells from that sample were used for TCR beta sequencing. The Qiagen DNeasy Blood Extraction Kit was used to extract genomic DNA from the blood cell samples. The count of this clone is one. Its antigen is still unknown. It has no much larger one-base neighbor in the sample; base qualities were not kept. In the same sample, other DNA sequences code for this CDR3.

The sample was PBMCs. The source is a man aged 25 to 40 in good health and CMV-seropositive. Recombination connected TRBV27 to TRBJ2-1; the D gene assignment is ambiguous. The DNA sequence is given as TGTGCCAGCAGTTTTCGAGACTACAATGAGCAGTTCTTC. This codes for CASSFRDYNEQFF.